The next 13 T cell receptor beta chains were all read from a single sample in a study of T cells in Graves' hyperthyroidism and ophthalmopathy. Amplification yielded TCR beta CDR3 regions, with RNA transcripts as the source. Primed by the HTBI set, a first-round RT-PCR was run on the TCR CDR3. From the multiplex PCR reads, TCRdb called clonotypes with MiXCR, one entry per CDR3 protein. The data show about 560,000 distinct CDR3 sequences, approximately 15% seen once. Sequenced input: blood. The receptors originated from a young woman with Graves' hyperthyroidism.

This clonotype was detected a few times. The chain carries TRBV14 and TRBJ1-6; D remains unclear. The CDR3 runs to 14 residues. Trimming pared 5 bases from V and 8 bases from J, leaving 13 bases between. Per germline, CDR1 SGHDN and CDR2 FVKESK. CDR3 residues: CASSEPDSYSPLHF. DNA for the CDR3: TGTGCCAGCAGCGAACCGGATTCTTATTCACCCCTCCACTTT. Complete variable domain (other parts from reference TRBV14 and TRBJ1-6): EAGVTQFPSHSVIEKGQTVTLRCDPISGHDNLYWYRRVMGKEIKFLLHFVKESKQDESGMPNNRFLAERTGGTYSTLKVQPAELEDSGVYFCASSEPDSYSPLHFGNGTRLTVT.

This clonotype was counted many times. J is TRBJ2-1 and V is TRBV20-1; 7 bases map to TRBD2. V shed 1 base and J 7 bases; nucleotides not matched to a gene: 13. Germline V gene sequence: CDR1 DFQATT, CDR2 SNEGSKA (reference sequence). CDR3 length: 16 residues. For the CDR3, the DNA is TGCAGTGCTAGAGTTCCACCCATCGTCGGGGGGAATGAGCAGTTCTTC. Its translation is CSARVPPIVGGNEQFF.

This clonotype was detected many times. CDR3 DNA sequence: TGCGCCAGCAGTTCCGGGACTAGCGGGGTCTACGAGCAGTACTTC. It is translated as CASSSGTSGVYEQYF. The rearrangement links TRBV5-1 to TRBJ2-7; the match to TRBD2 covers 13 bases. The germline V gene encodes CDR1 SGHRS and CDR2 YFSETQ. The CDR3 is 15 amino acids. V lost 5 bases to trimming and J lost 3 bases; unmatched junction nucleotides: 5.

This clonotype occurred a few times. This chain joins TRBV27 and TRBJ2-5; D unresolved. This CDR3 comprises 14 residues. V was trimmed by 7 bases and J by 6 bases, leaving 18 bases between them. The germline CDR1 and CDR2 sequences are MNHEY and SMNVEV (reference sequence). The CDR3 sequence is CASITELSEKTQYF. CDR3 coding DNA: TGTGCCAGCATTACGGAATTGAGTGAAAAGACCCAGTACTTC.

The V and J genes are TRBV10-3 and TRBJ2-7, with TRBD2 matching 8 bases. The CDR3 runs to 15 residues. Germline V lookup: CDR1 ENHRY, CDR2 SYGVKD. V was pared by 7 bases and J by 0 bases, with 8 bases of the junction left unmatched. The CDR3 protein is CAITLGLGSSYEQYF. The CDR3 DNA is TGTGCCATCACCCTGGGACTAGGCAGCTCCTACGAGCAGTACTTC.

This clonotype occurred a few times. The rearrangement links TRBV5-1 to TRBJ2-7; tentative D call: TRBD1 (6 bases). V shed 4 bases and J shed 4 bases, with 18 bases lying between them. From germline, CDR1 is SGHRS and CDR2 YFSETQ. The CDR3 runs to 15 residues. The CDR3 DNA reads TGCGCCAGCAGCGAGGGACAACACTTAAGATACGAGCAGTACTTC. This encodes CASSEGQHLRYEQYF.

In its sample, this clonotype was seen many times. The chain couples TRBV11-2 to TRBJ2-7, with D perhaps matching TRBD1 or TRBD2 (5 bases each). This CDR3 contains 13 residues. V lost 0 bases and J lost 3, with 6 bases in between. CDR1 and CDR2 from the germline V gene are SGHAT and FQNNGV. CDR3 region: CASSLEGRYEQYF. DNA for the CDR3: TGTGCCAGCAGCTTAGAGGGACGCTACGAGCAGTACTTC.

The rearrangement links TRBV20-1 to TRBJ2-7; 8 bases agree with TRBD1. The CDR3 extends over 14 amino acids. Germline CDR1 DFQATT, CDR2 SNEGSKA (reference sequence). V lost 1 base, J lost 2 bases, and 4 bases stayed unmatched. In nucleotides, the CDR3 is TGCAGTGCTAGAGCGGCACAGGGGGCCTACGAGCAGTACTTC. Amino acid sequence: CSARAAQGAYEQYF.

The chain is built from TRBV18 and TRBJ1-1; D gene unclear. The CDR3 sequence is 12 residues long. Looked up from germline, CDR1 is KGHSH and CDR2 is LQKENI. Trimming removed 8 bases from V and 4 bases from J, with 11 bases in between. Written as DNA, the CDR3 is TGTGCCAGCCTCAGCGGGCTCACTGAAGCTTTCTTT. Translating it yields CASLSGLTEAFF. Complete variable domain (other parts from reference TRBV18 and TRBJ1-1): NAGVMQNPRHLVRRRGQEARLRCSPMKGHSHVYWYRQLPEEGLKFMVYLQKENIIDESGMPKERFSAEFPKEGPSILRIQQVVRGDSAAYFCASLSGLTEAFFGQGTRLTVV.

V gene TRBV12-3 or TRBV12-4 combines with J gene TRBJ2-5, with 11 positions matching TRBD2. Trimming at V came to 5 bases and at J to 1 base, leaving 3 bases not matched to a gene. The CDR3 is made up of 15 amino acids. The CDR3 here is CASSASGGIQETQYF. The CDR3 coding sequence is TGTGCCAGCAGTGCTAGCGGGGGGATCCAAGAGACCCAGTACTTC.

This clonotype was seen repeatedly, ten times or more. The chain joins TRBV2 to TRBJ1-1; D possibly corresponds to TRBD1 (6 bases). The ends were cut back, 1 base at V and 11 bases at J, with 11 bases in the middle. Germline loops: CDR1 SNHLY, CDR2 FYNNEI. The CDR3 loop spans 12 amino acids. The CDR3 is CASSEEVGAAFF. DNA of the CDR3: TGTGCCAGCAGTGAAGAGGTGGGGGCGGCTTTCTTT.

Comment on this clonotype: A read error may be the cause here, since a much bigger clone is one base away. The chain recombines TRBV12-3 or TRBV12-4 with TRBJ1-5; D is unclear. Trimming took off 8 bases at V and 6 bases at J, with 14 bases between the two ends. This CDR3 is 13 amino acids long. CDR3 sequence reads: CASGLAEGQPQHF. The CDR3 bases are TGTGCCAGCGGTCTCGCGGAGGGTCAGCCCCAGCATTTT.

This clonotype was observed a few times. J is TRBJ2-3 and V is TRBV20-1; a weak D match, TRBD2 (7 bases). V gave up 2 bases and J gave up 4 bases, with 10 bases separating them. The CDR3 contains 13 residues. CDR1 DFQATT and CDR2 SNEGSKA come from the germline V gene (reference sequence). The CDR3 DNA reads as TGCAGTGCTAGACGGGGGGCCGCAGATACGCAGTATTTT. Protein sequence: CSARRGAADTQYF.